The 13 T cell receptor beta chains given below trace back to one sample, sequenced in a study of cytomegalovirus exposure and HLA in healthy donors. The PCR ran on 60 Vbeta and 13 Jbeta primers. The protocol was immunoSEQ multiplex PCR, while the TCRdb copy is restricted to in-frame clones and leaves out a portion. The sample includes approximately 110,000 clones. What was sequenced was PBMCs. These receptors were collected from a man aged 25 to 45 in good health and CMV-seronegative.

The chain carries TRBV6-1 and TRBJ2-7; TRBD2 might be the D (5 bases). Trimming took off 6 bases at V and 6 bases at J, with 18 bases between the two ends. The CDR3 is 14 residues long. Germline assignment: CDR1 MNHNS and CDR2 SASEGT. The CDR3 loop reads CASRPDYGDGEQYF. CDR3 DNA: TGTGCCAGCAGACCCGACTACGGAGACGGCGAGCAGTACTTC.

The chain recombines TRBV18 with TRBJ2-1; 7 nucleotides line up with TRBD2. Trimming took 6 bases from V and 8 from J; bases not matched to a gene: 10. The CDR3 covers 14 residues. From germline, CDR1 is KGHSH and CDR2 LQKENI. CDR3 in amino acids: CASSWGGEADEQFF. The CDR3 DNA reads as TGTGCCAGCTCTTGGGGAGGGGAGGCGGATGAGCAGTTCTTC.

The J gene is TRBJ2-7, the V gene TRBV6-1; the D gene is possibly TRBD1 (6 bases). The CDR3 has 15 amino acids. With 4 bases removed from V and 2 bases from J, the gap between germline ends came to 15 bases. Germline V gene sequence: CDR1 MNHNS, CDR2 SASEGT. The CDR3 sequence is CASSVEWTATYEQYF. In nucleotides, the CDR3 is TGTGCCAGCAGTGTTGAGTGGACAGCGACCTACGAGCAGTACTTC.

The chain recombines TRBV30 with TRBJ1-2, with no clear D. Germline CDR1 is GTSNPN and CDR2 is SVGIG (reference sequence). The CDR3 is 12 residues long. V lost 2 bases and J 5 bases, leaving 9 bases between the germline ends. The CDR3: CAWSSRLYGYTF. As DNA, the CDR3 is TGTGCCTGGAGTTCCAGGCTTTATGGCTACACCTTC.

The chain recombines TRBV5-1 with TRBJ2-7; TRBD1 matches 7 bases. The germline V gene encodes CDR1 SGHRS and CDR2 YFSETQ. The CDR3 extends over 13 amino acids. Germline trimming cut 4 bases from V and 5 bases from J; bases unmatched to any gene: 6. CDR3 amino acids: CASSPRGGDEQYF. CDR3 DNA sequence: TGCGCCAGCAGCCCGCGAGGGGGCGACGAGCAGTACTTC.

The gene calls are TRBV30 and TRBJ1-5; no clear D gene. Germline V CDR1 and CDR2: GTSNPN, SVGIG (reference sequence). There are 15 residues in the CDR3. Deletions cut 5 bases from V and 1 base from J, with 15 bases between. The CDR3 reads CAWATGVLSNQPQHF. The DNA of the CDR3 is TGTGCCTGGGCCACGGGAGTGCTCAGCAATCAGCCCCAGCATTTT.

The V and J genes are TRBV18 and TRBJ2-7; D is possibly TRBD1 (6 bases). This CDR3 comprises 13 residues. Trimming took off 3 bases at V and 2 bases at J, with 8 bases between the two ends. Germline loops: CDR1 KGHSH, CDR2 LQKENI. CDR3: CASSPGQTYEQYF. CDR3 DNA: TGTGCCAGCTCACCGGGACAAACCTACGAGCAGTACTTC.

The chain employs TRBV7-2 and TRBJ1-1, with D uncertain. Deletions cut 2 bases from V and 3 bases from J, with 7 bases between. The CDR3 consists of 13 residues. The germline V gene has CDR1 SGHTA and CDR2 FQGNSA. The chain's CDR3 is CASSLNIYTEAFF. The CDR3 nucleotides read TGTGCCAGCAGCTTAAACATTTACACTGAAGCTTTCTTT.

The rearrangement uses TRBV5-8 and TRBJ2-1; D might be TRBD2 (6 bases). Between the trimmed V and J ends, which lost 2 bases and 6 bases, there was a span of 21 bases. In germline, CDR1 is SGHTS, CDR2 YDEGEE. This CDR3 is 17 amino acids long. CDR3 DNA: TGTGCCAGCAGCTTAAGTCGGTCCGGAGGGTTTCCCAATGAGCAGTTCTTC. Translated, it gives CASSLSRSGGFPNEQFF.

The CDR3 DNA reads TGTGCCAGCAGCTTCCTCGGTGGGAGACAGCCCCAGCATTTT. As protein: CASSFLGGRQPQHF. J is TRBJ1-5 and V is TRBV5-6, with D unresolved. The CDR3 sequence is 14 residues long. V lost 2 bases and J 7 bases, leaving 13 bases between the germline ends. CDR1 is SGHDT and CDR2 is YYEEEE in the germline V gene.

The chain recombines TRBV5-1 with TRBJ1-1; D is undetermined. Germline assignment: CDR1 SGHRS and CDR2 YFSETQ. This CDR3 comprises 20 residues. Trimming cost V 0 bases and J 4 bases, with 28 bases left between them. The CDR3 is CASSLVRTNLRVGSFTEAFF. CDR3 in DNA: TGCGCCAGCAGCTTGGTTCGAACGAACCTCCGGGTGGGTTCGTTCACTGAAGCTTTCTTT. Full variable domain (missing parts from reference TRBV5-1 and TRBJ1-1): KAGVTQTPRYLIKTRGQQVTLSCSPISGHRSVSWYQQTPGQGLQFLFEYFSETQRNKGNFPGRFSGRQFSNSRSEMNVSTLELGDSALYLCASSLVRTNLRVGSFTEAFFGQGTRLTVV.

The chain is built from TRBV18 and TRBJ1-4, with D possibly being TRBD1 (5 bases). The CDR3 is made up of 17 amino acids. The germline V and J ends were trimmed by 5 bases and 0 bases, with 16 bases remaining between them. Germline V CDR1 and CDR2: KGHSH, LQKENI. The CDR3 DNA reads as TGTGCCAGCTCAACAACGACAGAGGATGCAACTAATGAAAAACTGTTTTTT. Encoded protein: CASSTTTEDATNEKLFF.

J is TRBJ1-3 and V is TRBV9; D gene ambiguous. The germline V and J ends were trimmed by 0 bases and 0 bases, with 10 bases remaining between them. This CDR3 is 16 amino acids long. Looked up from germline, CDR1 is SGDLS and CDR2 is YYNGEE. CDR3 in DNA: TGTGCCAGCAGCGTAGTTCCGGGGAGCTCTGGAAACACCATATATTTT. Its translation: CASSVVPGSSGNTIYF.